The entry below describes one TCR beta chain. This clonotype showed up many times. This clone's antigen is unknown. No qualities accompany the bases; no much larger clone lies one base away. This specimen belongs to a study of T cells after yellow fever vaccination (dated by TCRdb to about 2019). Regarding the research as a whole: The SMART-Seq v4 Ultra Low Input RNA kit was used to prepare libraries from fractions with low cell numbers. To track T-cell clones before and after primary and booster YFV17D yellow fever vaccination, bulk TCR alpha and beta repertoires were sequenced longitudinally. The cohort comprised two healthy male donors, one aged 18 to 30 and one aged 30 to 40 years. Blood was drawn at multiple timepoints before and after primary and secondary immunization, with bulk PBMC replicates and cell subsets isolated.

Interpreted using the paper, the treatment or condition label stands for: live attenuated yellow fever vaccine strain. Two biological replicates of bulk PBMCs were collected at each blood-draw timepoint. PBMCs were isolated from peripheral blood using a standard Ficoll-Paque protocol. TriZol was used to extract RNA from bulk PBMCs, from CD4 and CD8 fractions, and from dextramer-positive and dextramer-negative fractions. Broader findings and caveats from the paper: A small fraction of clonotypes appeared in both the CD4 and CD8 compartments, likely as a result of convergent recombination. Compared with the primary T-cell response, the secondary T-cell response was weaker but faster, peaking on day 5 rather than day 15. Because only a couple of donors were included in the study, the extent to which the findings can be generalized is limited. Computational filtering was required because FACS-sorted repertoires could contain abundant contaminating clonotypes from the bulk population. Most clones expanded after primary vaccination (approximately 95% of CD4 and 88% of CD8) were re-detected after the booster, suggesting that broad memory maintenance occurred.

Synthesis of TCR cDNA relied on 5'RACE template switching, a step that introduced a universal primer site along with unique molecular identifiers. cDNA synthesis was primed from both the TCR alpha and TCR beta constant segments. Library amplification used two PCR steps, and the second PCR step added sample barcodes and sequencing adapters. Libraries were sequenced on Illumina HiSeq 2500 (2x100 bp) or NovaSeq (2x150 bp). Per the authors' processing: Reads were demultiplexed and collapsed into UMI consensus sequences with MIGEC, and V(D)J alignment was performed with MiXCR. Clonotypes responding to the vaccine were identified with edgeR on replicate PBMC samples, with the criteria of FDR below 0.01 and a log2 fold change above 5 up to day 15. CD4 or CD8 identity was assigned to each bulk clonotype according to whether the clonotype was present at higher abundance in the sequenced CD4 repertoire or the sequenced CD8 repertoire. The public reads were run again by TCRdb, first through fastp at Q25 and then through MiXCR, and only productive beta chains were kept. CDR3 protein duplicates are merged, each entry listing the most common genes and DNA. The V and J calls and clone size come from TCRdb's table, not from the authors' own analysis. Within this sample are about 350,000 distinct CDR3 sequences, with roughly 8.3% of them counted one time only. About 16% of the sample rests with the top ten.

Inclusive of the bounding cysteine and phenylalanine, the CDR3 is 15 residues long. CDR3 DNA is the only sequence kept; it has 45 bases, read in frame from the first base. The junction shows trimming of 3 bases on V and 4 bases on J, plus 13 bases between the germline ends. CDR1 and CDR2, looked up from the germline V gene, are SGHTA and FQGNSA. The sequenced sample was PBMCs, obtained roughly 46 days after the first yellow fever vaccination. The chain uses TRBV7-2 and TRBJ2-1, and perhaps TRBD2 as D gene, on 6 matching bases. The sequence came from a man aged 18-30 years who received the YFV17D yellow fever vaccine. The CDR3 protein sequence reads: CASSLDFGGYNEQFF. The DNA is TGTGCCAGCAGCTTGGACTTTGGGGGGTACAATGAGCAGTTCTTC.